This T cell receptor (beta chain) originates from a study of tumor-infiltrating lymphocytes in primary liver carcinoma. Study overall: T1-T3 N0M0 was the stage of the tumors, which were roughly 4 to 11 cm across. Samples returned roughly 3.5 to 7.5 million productive TCRbeta reads, a yield that was similar across tissue types.

Of note for this clonotype: Its antigen is currently unknown. A much bigger clone sits one base away, suggesting this may be a read error.

From germline, CDR1 is MNHEY and CDR2 SVGAGI. CDR3 length: 12 amino acids. The germline V and J ends were trimmed by 5 bases and 10 bases, with 14 bases remaining between them. Study results and limitations: Tumor samples exhibited a significantly greater top-250-clone fraction than blood samples (p = 0.039).

Starting from 500 ng of total RNA, TCR beta cDNA was produced with a primer in the constant region. Three rounds of nested multiplex PCR with slightly modified ARM-PCR produced TCR beta libraries. PCR rounds one and two used TRBV1-TRBV30 forward primers with a C-beta reverse primer for roughly 10 cycles each. TCRdb processed the multiplex PCR reads anew with MiXCR; each CDR3 protein has one entry. The sample lists just over 300,000 distinct CDR3 sequences; about three fifths were seen once. Blood RNA originated from unsorted whole blood, with germline DNA additionally extracted. The sequence derives from a woman aged 25-40 years with primary liver carcinoma and hepatitis B virus infection. Material: peripheral blood. The J gene is TRBJ1-1, the V gene TRBV6-5; D not certain. CDR3 bases: TGTGCCAGCAGTGAGCAGAGAAAAGGAGCTTTCTTT. Its protein product is CASSEQRKGAFF.